The source of this T cell receptor beta chain is a study of tumor-infiltrating lymphocytes in primary liver carcinoma (dated by TCRdb to about 2017). As for the study more broadly: Of the five patients, three men and two women aged 30 to 69 years, four had hepatocellular carcinoma and one had combined HCC and intrahepatic cholangiocarcinoma. Tumors of the five patients were stage T1-T3 N0M0 with maximum diameters of roughly 4.2 to 11 cm. Roughly 3.5 to 7.13 million productive TCRbeta reads were obtained per sample, and no significant difference in read depth was found between tissue types. For each liver tumor, the study sampled five regions along with adjacent normal tissue and blood, and applied TCRbeta repertoire sequencing, expression microarrays and whole-exome sequencing. A total of some 35 specimens from 5 patients went through TCRbeta repertoire sequencing, namely 25 tumor regions, 5 adjacent noncancerous liver tissues and 5 peripheral blood samples. To link TCRbeta repertoire diversity to the local molecular phenotype, the 20 to 30 tumor region samples were profiled with Agilent mRNA microarrays. Technical replicate repertoires showed high reproducibility, with mean shared-clone rates about 0.91 and correlation coefficients above 0.95. Points the paper makes about the study in general: Only roughly 7-24% of top clones appeared in all five regions of a tumor, which suggests that tumor-infiltrating T cells are spatially heterogeneous. Because the samples were bulk and unsorted, CD4+ and CD8+ T cell repertoires could not be compared. Repertoire overlap was found to be higher between tumor regions (mean around 36%) than between tumor-adjacent (around 17%) or tumor-blood (around 15%) pairs, consistent with antigen-driven expansion. The top 250 clones made up a significantly larger repertoire fraction in tumors than in blood (p = 0.039). Because sequencing covered only the TCR beta chain and unpaired alpha chains were not captured, true repertoire diversity is likely underestimated. The study included only a handful of patients, and the authors note findings should be validated in a larger study.

Total RNA and DNA were co-extracted without cell sorting from around 20-30 mg of bulk tissue using the AllPrep DNA/RNA mini kit. Between late 2015 and early 2016, roughly five patients in China with histopathologically diagnosed primary liver carcinoma had surgical resection. At the time of sampling, the patients had chronic HBV infection and had not received any treatment. Each tumor was sampled at five spatially separated regions: the tumor centre plus the superior, inferior, left-lateral and right-lateral poles. Histological examination found more than 80% viable tumor cells in every tumor sample. Fresh tumor and adjacent tissue pieces were bisected, with one half stored in RNAlater at -80 degrees C and the other half sent for histology. CDR1 SGHAT and CDR2 FQNNGV were looked up in the germline V gene. The CDR3 covers 14 residues, taking in both the cysteine and the phenylalanine. The DNA shown is the 42-base CDR3, in frame from base 1.

Worth noting for this clonotype: The antigen it recognizes is unknown. The junction departs from the called germline gene at one end, perhaps through a read error.

TCRbeta-specific cDNA was reverse-transcribed from about 500 ng total RNA using a constant-region primer and ProtoScript II reverse transcriptase. Three nested multiplex PCR rounds, following a slightly modified ARM-PCR procedure, were used to build the TCRbeta libraries. The first two PCR rounds used multiplex TRBV1-TRBV30 forward primers with a Cbeta reverse primer, each for about 11 cycles. Sample barcodes and Illumina adapters were added in a final 25-cycle PCR with Deep VentR polymerase. Amplicons of 200-500 bp were gel-purified with a QIAquick gel extraction kit before sequencing. An Illumina HiSeq 2500 was used to sequence the TCRbeta amplicons, generating 250-bp paired-end reads. Under the source paper's analysis protocol: Trimmomatic v0.33 was used to quality-trim the reads, and FLASH v1.2.11 was used to merge paired reads so that full CDR3 sequences could be recovered. V, D and J germline segments were assigned to the rearranged TCRbeta sequences using MiGEC v1.2.1b. Clonotype statistics and Shannon-Wiener diversity indices were calculated with VDJtools v1.0.0. To reduce sampling bias, subsequent analyses other than the diversity analysis used only the 250 most abundant clonotypes in each sample. The raw public reads went through TCRdb reprocessing: fastp at Q25, MiXCR clone calling, in-frame beta chains kept. Rows matching on CDR3 protein sequence are summarized as one entry with the most common DNA and genes. The V and J calls shown here were made by TCRdb, not taken from the authors' results. The sample yields 20,000 to 25,000 distinct CDR3 sequences; over 65% were counted once. More than 35% of the sample comes from the top ten.

The sample comprised liver tumor tissue from sampling region 1. According to the study, the label for this sample's cell subset or site signals: tumor region T1, superior pole. This receptor was identified in a man in his forties or fifties with primary liver carcinoma and hepatitis B virus infection. The V gene is TRBV11-2 and the J gene is TRBJ1-1; the D segment cannot be called with confidence. For the CDR3, the sequence is CASSLSAFDTESLF. The base sequence is TGTGCCAGCAGCTTATCGGCCTTCGACACTGAATCTCTCTTT.